Listed below are T cell receptor beta chains from one sample, sequenced in a study of early T cells in non-severe SARS-CoV-2 infection. TCRdb used MiXCR to reprocess the 5' RACE reads, holding one entry per CDR3 protein. The data hold about 64,000 distinct CDR3 sequences, with less than 20% observed a single time. The input for sequencing was whole blood, taken at baseline. Source of these receptors: an adult who was a healthcare worker with PCR-confirmed SARS-CoV-2 infection or an uninfected control (not recorded which). Both conserved end residues are part of each CDR3. The D gene is left open where the match is weak. The listing skips clone size in some rows; elsewhere it reads once, few, many or a size class.

>TRBV20-1|few|-|13|TRBJ2-1
CSANQVSYNEQFF
TGCAGTGCTAACCAGGTTTCCTACAATGAGCAGTTCTTC
>TRBV13|few|-|17|TRBJ1-3
CASSLGRGKSSGNTIYF
TGTGCCAGCAGCTTGGGACGGGGAAAGAGCTCTGGAAACACCATATATTTT
>TRBV12-3/TRBV12-4|few|-|14|TRBJ1-1
CASSRTYGDTEAFF
TGTGCCAGCAGCCGCACATATGGGGACACTGAAGCTTTCTTT
>TRBV18|-|-|14|TRBJ2-4
CASSPSVAKNIQYF
TGTGCCAGCTCACCTTCGGTAGCCAAAAACATTCAGTACTTC
>TRBV7-6|-|TRBD1|14|TRBJ2-7
CASSFRDSNYEQYF
TGTGCCAGCAGCTTCCGGGACAGCAACTACGAGCAGTACTTC
>TRBV20-1|once|-|13|TRBJ2-7
CSARDRLDGEQYF
TGCAGTGCTAGAGACCGATTGGACGGCGAGCAGTACTTC
>TRBV28|few|-|14|TRBJ2-7
CASSLYQGLSEQYF
TGTGCCAGCAGTTTATATCAGGGTTTGAGTGAGCAGTACTTC
>TRBV10-2|-|TRBD2|15|TRBJ2-1
CASNPGLALTNEQFF
TGCGCCAGCAACCCGGGACTAGCGCTTACTAATGAGCAGTTCTTC
>TRBV20-1|-|TRBD2|16|TRBJ2-3
CSARDITAGATDTQYF
TGCAGTGCTAGAGATATCACGGCGGGAGCCACAGATACGCAGTATTTT
>TRBV6-4|-|TRBD2|14|TRBJ2-1
CASSLTSGSNEQFF
TGTGCCAGCAGTCTGACTAGCGGGAGCAATGAGCAGTTCTTC
>TRBV5-4|few|-|13|TRBJ2-3
CASSSSGTYTQYF
TGTGCCAGCAGCTCCTCTGGCACCTATACGCAGTATTTT
>TRBV7-9|few|-|16|TRBJ1-5
CASSATKDNSNQPQHF
TGTGCCAGCAGCGCCACTAAGGACAATAGCAATCAGCCCCAGCATTTT
>TRBV5-1|-|TRBD1|15|TRBJ1-1
CASSSRTGGEDEAFF
TGCGCCAGCAGCTCGCGAACAGGGGGCGAAGATGAAGCTTTCTTT
>TRBV6-6|-|-|15|TRBJ1-6
CASSFRTITNSPLHF
TGTGCCAGCAGTTTCCGGACTATTACTAATTCACCCCTCCACTTT
>TRBV6-5|-|-|14|TRBJ2-3
CASSYLNGKDTQYF
TGTGCCAGCAGTTACTTGAACGGAAAGGATACGCAGTATTTT
>TRBV20-1|many|TRBD2|14|TRBJ2-5
CSARVASGQETQYF
TGCAGTGCTAGAGTCGCTAGCGGTCAAGAGACCCAGTACTTC
>TRBV5-6|-|-|14|TRBJ2-3
CASSSPSLGDTQYF
TGTGCCAGCAGCAGCCCTAGCCTGGGAGATACGCAGTATTTT
>TRBV12-3/TRBV12-4|-|-|10|TRBJ1-1
CASSFVPRDF
TGTGCCAGCAGTTTTGTCCCGAGGGACTTT
>TRBV25-1|-|-|14|TRBJ2-3
CASKGRLGTDTQYF
TGTGCCAGCAAAGGCAGACTTGGCACAGATACGCAGTATTTT
>TRBV5-1|many|TRBD1|14|TRBJ1-2
CASSGGQVNYGYTF
TGCGCCAGCAGCGGCGGACAGGTCAACTATGGCTACACCTTC
>TRBV3-1|-|-|17|TRBJ2-5
CASSRRFPGTSGETQYF
TGTGCCAGCAGCCGAAGATTCCCTGGGACTTCGGGAGAGACCCAGTACTTC
>TRBV7-9|few|TRBD2|16|TRBJ2-7
CASSSQTSGRFYEQYF
TGTGCCAGCAGCTCACAAACTAGCGGGAGGTTTTACGAGCAGTACTTC
>TRBV7-9|few|-|16|TRBJ2-2
CASSLAGTGSTGELFF
TGTGCCAGCAGCTTAGCGGGGACCGGGTCCACCGGGGAGCTTTTTTTT
>TRBV11-2|-|TRBD2|14|TRBJ2-7
CASSPSGSSHEQYF
TGTGCCAGCAGCCCTAGCGGGAGTTCCCACGAGCAGTACTTC
>TRBV6-5|-|-|13|TRBJ1-2
CATWPGGNYGYTF
TGTGCCACCTGGCCGGGAGGGAACTATGGCTACACCTTC
>TRBV7-9|many|-|13|TRBJ2-2
CASSVANTGELFF
TGTGCCAGCTCCGTGGCGAACACCGGGGAGCTGTTTTTT
>TRBV20-1|-|TRBD1|16|TRBJ1-6
CSARQPGTGDSSPLHF
TGCAGTGCTAGGCAACCCGGGACAGGGGATAGTTCACCCCTCCACTTT
>TRBV10-3|-|-|14|TRBJ2-7
CAISVGDTSYEQYF
TGTGCCATCAGTGTAGGGGACACCTCCTACGAGCAGTACTTC
>TRBV20-1|many|-|13|TRBJ1-4
CSASRGAGEKLFF
TGCAGTGCTAGCCGGGGGGCAGGTGAAAAACTGTTTTTT
>TRBV7-2|few|TRBD1|15|TRBJ2-7
CASSLRRQGPYEQYF
TGTGCCAGCAGCTTAAGAAGACAGGGACCCTACGAGCAGTACTTC
>TRBV7-6|many|TRBD1|14|TRBJ1-6
CASSSRGNNSPLHF
TGTGCCAGCAGCTCCAGGGGGAATAATTCACCCCTCCACTTT
>TRBV7-6|few|TRBD1|16|TRBJ2-5
CASSLAGDRGPETQYF
TGTGCCAGCAGCTTAGCGGGGGACAGGGGGCCAGAGACCCAGTACTTC
>TRBV20-1|few|-|14|TRBJ2-3
CSAIPGATGDTQYF
TGCAGTGCTATCCCGGGGGCGACGGGTGATACGCAGTATTTT
>TRBV5-6|-|-|13|TRBJ2-3
CASARAVTDTQYF
TGTGCCAGCGCCAGGGCAGTAACAGATACGCAGTATTTT
>TRBV6-2/TRBV6-3|few|-|13|TRBJ2-2
CATQYLNTGELFF
TGTGCCACCCAATACTTGAACACCGGGGAGCTGTTTTTT
>TRBV7-2|-|-|14|TRBJ2-7
CASSISKGSYEQYF
TGTGCCAGCAGTATCAGTAAGGGCTCCTACGAGCAGTACTTC
>TRBV10-3|-|-|13|TRBJ2-7
CAIRRGPDYEQYF
TGTGCCATCAGAAGAGGACCAGACTACGAGCAGTACTTC
>TRBV7-2|-|-|15|TRBJ2-1
CASSLGVSSYNEQFF
TGTGCCAGCAGCTTAGGAGTGAGCTCCTACAATGAGCAGTTCTTC
>TRBV29-1|-|-|17|TRBJ1-4
CSVEELAGDSTNEKLFF
TGCAGCGTTGAAGAGTTGGCAGGTGACTCAACTAATGAAAAACTGTTTTTT